This TCR beta chain was found in a study of T-cell memory formation after mild COVID-19. Whole-study context: The two donors had largely donor-specific TCR clusters. The study's findings and limits: Researchers could not confirm that second-wave clones peaking on day 37 targeted SARS-CoV-2. Certain responding clones were present in pre-infection memory, suggesting participation of cross-reactive memory.

For this clonotype: Antigen unknown.

Constant-segment primers were used for 5'RACE, and the resulting TCR alpha and TCR beta cDNA libraries carried sample barcodes and UMIs. In TCRdb, the 5' RACE reads were re-called with MiXCR into one record per CDR3 protein. Of under 700,000 distinct CDR3 sequences in the sample, over 20% were seen once. The CDR3 sequence is 14 residues long. The germline V and J ends were trimmed by 2 bases and 7 bases, with 12 bases remaining between them. Germline V gene data show CDR1 as LGHNA and CDR2 as YSLEER. The rearrangement joins TRBV4-3 to TRBJ2-1; no firm D call. The TCR sequence derives from an adult woman who had mild COVID-19 (a few samples of this study predate the infection). Cell type and time point are not known. Sequencing was carried out using PBMCs or a T cell subset sorted from them (not recorded which). The CDR3 DNA reads as TGCGCCAGCAGCCAATGGCCGAAGTTAAATGAGCAGTTCTTC. This encodes CASSQWPKLNEQFF.